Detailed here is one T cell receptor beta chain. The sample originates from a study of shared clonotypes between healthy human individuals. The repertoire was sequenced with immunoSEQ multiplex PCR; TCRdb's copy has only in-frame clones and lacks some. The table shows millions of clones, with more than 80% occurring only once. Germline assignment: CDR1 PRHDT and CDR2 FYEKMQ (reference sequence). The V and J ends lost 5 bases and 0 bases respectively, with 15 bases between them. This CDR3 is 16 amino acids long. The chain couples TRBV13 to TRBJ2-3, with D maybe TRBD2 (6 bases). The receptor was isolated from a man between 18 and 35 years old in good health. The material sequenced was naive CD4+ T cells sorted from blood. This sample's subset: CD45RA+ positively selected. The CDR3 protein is CASSPPAGPSTDTQYF. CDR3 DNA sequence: TGTGCCAGCAGCCCTCCAGCGGGCCCGAGCACAGATACGCAGTATTTT.